A single sample is the source of the 26 T cell receptor beta chains below, sequenced in a study of cytomegalovirus exposure and HLA in healthy donors. The PCR contained 60 Vbeta and 13 Jbeta primers. Here immunoSEQ multiplex PCR was the method, and the copy in TCRdb shows in-frame clones only, minus some. The data show 200,000 to 250,000 clones, 65% to 75% seen once. The material sequenced was PBMCs. These TCRs come from a young woman in good health and CMV-seronegative.

The CDR3 here is CASSWGEVQETQYF. In nucleotides, the CDR3 is TGTGCCAGCAGCTGGGGGGAGGTCCAAGAGACCCAGTACTTC. The chain uses TRBV5-6 and TRBJ2-5; TRBD2 is a possible D gene (6 bases). From germline, CDR1 is SGHDT and CDR2 YYEEEE. V shed 3 bases and J shed 1 base, with 10 bases lying between them. CDR3 length equals 14 residues.

CDR3: CASRGGSNYGYTF. In DNA, the CDR3 is TGTGCCTCGAGGGGGGGGTCGAACTATGGCTACACCTTC. The rearrangement uses TRBV25-1 and TRBJ1-2, with D possibly matching TRBD1 (6 bases). The CDR3 contains 13 residues. Germline V gene lookup returns CDR1 MGHDK and CDR2 SYGVNS. With 11 bases removed from V and 2 bases from J, the gap between germline ends came to 15 bases.

CDR3 sequence reads: CASSRGLAVPYEQYF. DNA of the CDR3: TGTGCCAGCAGCCGAGGACTAGCGGTTCCGTACGAGCAGTACTTC. The V gene is TRBV7-8, the J gene TRBJ2-7, with 10 positions matching TRBD2. V dropped 5 bases and J dropped 4; count of bases not matched to a gene: 8. Looked up from germline, CDR1 is SGHVS and CDR2 is FQNEAQ. CDR3 size: 15 residues.

V gene TRBV9 combines with J gene TRBJ2-5; D gene unclear. The DNA end favors TRBJ2-7, so the J call may be wrong. In germline, CDR1 is SGDLS, CDR2 YYNGEE. This CDR3 has 13 residues. CDR3 coding DNA: TGTGCCAGCAGCGTATACCCCCTCTACGAGCAGTACTTC. Encoded protein: CASSVYPLYEQYF.

The CDR3 DNA follows: TGTGCCAGCAGCGACACAGGGCTCCCTAACTATGGCTACACCTTC. Residues: CASSDTGLPNYGYTF. The J gene is TRBJ1-2, the V gene TRBV6-1; a possible D gene is TRBD1 (6 bases). Germline V lookup: CDR1 MNHNS, CDR2 SASEGT. Trimming cost V 6 bases and J 0 bases, with 14 bases left between them. The CDR3 runs to 15 residues.

V is TRBV5-1 and J is TRBJ2-2; no firm D call. Trimming cost V 4 bases and J 4 bases, with 14 bases left between them. Germline CDR1 SGHRS, CDR2 YFSETQ. The CDR3 extends over 15 amino acids. The CDR3 nucleotides are TGCGCCAGCAGCGTCGACACCCTCGGCACCGGGGAGCTGTTTTTT. This sequence encodes CASSVDTLGTGELFF.

V usage is TRBV30 and J usage is TRBJ1-1; D is unclear. V was trimmed by 0 bases and J by 1 base, leaving 9 bases between them. Germline values: CDR1 GTSNPN, CDR2 SVGIG (reference sequence). CDR3 length: 14 residues. This chain's CDR3 is CAWSVVGRNTEAFF. CDR3 DNA: TGTGCCTGGAGTGTAGTTGGGAGGAACACTGAAGCTTTCTTT.

V and J are TRBV2 and TRBJ1-2, with no clear D. From germline, CDR1 is SNHLY and CDR2 FYNNEI. The length of the CDR3 is 13 residues. V lost 5 bases and J lost 0, with 7 bases in between. CDR3 DNA sequence: TGTGCCAGCAGTTCGACTGCTAACTATGGCTACACCTTC. Its protein product is CASSSTANYGYTF.

The CDR3 reads CASSLGGPRGSPLHF. In DNA, the CDR3 is TGTGCCAGCAGCTTGGGAGGCCCGCGGGGTTCACCCCTCCACTTT. The V and J genes are TRBV4-2 and TRBJ1-6; D is undetermined. Germline CDR1 is LGHNA and CDR2 is YNFKEQ. This CDR3 has 15 residues. Trimming left V 5 bases short and J 9 bases short, with 17 bases between.

J is TRBJ2-1 and V is TRBV9, with D perhaps matching TRBD1 (6 bases). Per germline, CDR1 SGDLS and CDR2 YYNGEE. The ends were cut back, 1 base at V and 7 bases at J, with 15 bases in the middle. This CDR3 has 15 residues. The chain's CDR3 is CASSVYNREGNEQFF. The CDR3 DNA sequence: TGTGCCAGCAGCGTATATAACAGGGAAGGGAATGAGCAGTTCTTC.

This chain joins TRBV14 and TRBJ1-1; no clear D. Trimming stripped 5 bases from V and 6 bases from J, with 22 bases between. The CDR3 length is 16 residues. Germline V gene lookup returns CDR1 SGHDN and CDR2 FVKESK. CDR3 DNA: TGTGCCAGCAGCTCAGAACCTCAGGTACCTCACTCTGAAGCTTTCTTT. This translates into CASSSEPQVPHSEAFF.

V gene TRBV11-2 combines with J gene TRBJ2-7, with 10 positions matching TRBD2. Germline V gene sequence: CDR1 SGHAT, CDR2 FQNNGV. The CDR3 is 15 amino acids. The V and J ends lost 4 bases and 6 bases, in that order; junction bases with no gene match: 9. The DNA for the CDR3 is TGTGCCAGCAGCTCGAGCGGGAGGGCGGAAGCCGAGCAGTACTTC. Protein sequence: CASSSSGRAEAEQYF. Full variable domain (remainder filled in from reference TRBV11-2 and TRBJ2-7): EAGVAQSPRYKIIEKRQSVAFWCNPISGHATLYWYQQILGQGPKLLIQFQNNGVVDDSQLPKDRFSAERLKGVDSTLKIQPAKLEDSAVYLCASSSSGRAEAEQYFGPGTRLTVT.

About this clone: This sample includes further DNA sequences coding for the same CDR3. The V gene is TRBV6-5, the J gene TRBJ1-6; D might be TRBD1 (5 bases). Germline lookup yields CDR1 MNHEY and CDR2 SVGAGI. This CDR3 has 14 amino acids. V lost 6 bases and J 2 bases, leaving 8 bases between the germline ends. In DNA form, the CDR3 reads TGTGCCAGCAGCGCAGGGCCCTATAATTCACCCCTCCACTTT. It encodes CASSAGPYNSPLHF.

The chain recombines TRBV5-4 with TRBJ2-7, with TRBD2 identical over 7 bases. Germline V lookup: CDR1 SGHNT, CDR2 YYREEE (reference sequence). V shed 2 bases, J shed 5 bases, and the junction held 7 bases outside the gene matches. This CDR3 has 14 residues. The CDR3 DNA is TGTGCCAGCAGCTTTGGGGGGGGAAGAGACGAGCAGTACTTC. Translated, it gives CASSFGGGRDEQYF.

This clone has just one count. DNA of the CDR3: TGTGCCAGCAGTCCCCGGAGCTCCAAAAACATTCAGTACTTC. This gives the protein CASSPRSSKNIQYF. The chain employs TRBV27 and TRBJ2-4; D is ambiguous. Trimming pared 5 bases from V and 2 bases from J, leaving 10 bases between. The CDR3 length is 14 residues. The germline V gene encodes CDR1 MNHEY and CDR2 SMNVEV (reference sequence).

On this clone itself: Here the CDR3 omits its conserved ending phenylalanine or tryptophan, so a read error is the likely source. It is unclear where the CDR3 begins or ends on the DNA, so no DNA is shown, and the CDR3 is as TCRdb lists it. This chain uses TRBV29-1 with TRBJ1-1. Per germline, CDR1 SQVTM and CDR2 ANQGSEA. The CDR3 is 8 amino acids in total, end residues counted. The CDR3 sequence: CSVIDGSI.

This clone was counted only a few times. The gene calls are TRBV7-3 and TRBJ2-6, with D maybe TRBD1 (6 bases). The CDR3 covers 15 residues. In germline, CDR1 is SGHTA, CDR2 FQGTGA. V was cut by 2 bases and J by 4 bases, with 9 bases left in between. CDR3 in DNA: TGTGCCAGCAGCTTACAGGGGAACGGGGCCAACGTCCTGACTTTC. This gives the protein CASSLQGNGANVLTF. Variable domain in full (rest from reference TRBV7-3 and TRBJ2-6): GAGVSQTPSNKVTEKGKYVELRCDPISGHTALYWYRQSLGQGPEFLIYFQGTGAADDSGLPNDRFFAVRPEGSVSTLKIQRTERGDSAVYLCASSLQGNGANVLTFGAGSRLTVL.

The J gene is TRBJ1-4, the V gene TRBV30; 10 bases are shared with TRBD1. This CDR3 is 13 amino acids long. Germline loops: CDR1 GTSNPN, CDR2 SVGIG (reference sequence). The ends lost 5 bases at V and 3 bases at J; junction bases unmatched: 0. This CDR3 is CAWGQGANEKLFF. DNA of the CDR3: TGTGCCTGGGGACAGGGGGCTAATGAAAAACTGTTTTTT.

V is TRBV5-1 and J is TRBJ2-1; D not certain. Trimming removed 5 bases at V and 8 bases at J, with 14 bases between. The CDR3 contains 13 residues. In germline, CDR1 is SGHRS, CDR2 YFSETQ. As DNA, the CDR3 is TGCGCCAGCAGATCCCCCCAAGCCCATGAGCAGTTCTTC. Its translation: CASRSPQAHEQFF.

The CDR3 sequence: CSVEDRAGPTNEKLFF. The CDR3 DNA is TGCAGCGTTGAAGATCGTGCGGGGCCAACTAATGAAAAACTGTTTTTT. The genes are TRBV29-1 and TRBJ1-4, with D possibly TRBD1 on 5 matching bases. Trimming removed 0 bases at V and 0 bases at J, with 11 bases between. CDR1 and CDR2 from the germline V gene are SQVTM and ANQGSEA. The CDR3 is 16 residues long.

V and J are TRBV6-4 and TRBJ1-6; TRBD1 agrees at 9 bases. This CDR3 is 15 amino acids long. Germline CDR1 MRHNA, CDR2 SNTAGT. J gave up 9 bases and V 3 bases, and 6 bases lay outside the gene matches. CDR3 in amino acids: CASSETGGRGSPLHF. CDR3 bases: TGTGCCAGCAGTGAGACAGGGGGAAGGGGTTCACCCCTCCACTTT.

Concerning this clone: The same CDR3 can be traced to other DNA sequences in this sample. The CDR3 spells CASSLGLSYEQYF. The CDR3 bases are TGTGCCAGCAGTTTAGGACTATCCTACGAGCAGTACTTC. The chain recombines TRBV27 with TRBJ2-7; TRBD2 might be the D (6 bases). The V and J ends lost 2 bases and 1 base respectively, with 6 bases between them. The CDR3 has 13 amino acids. Germline CDR1 is MNHEY and CDR2 is SMNVEV (reference sequence).

The V gene is TRBV19, the J gene TRBJ2-7, with 7 bases aligning to TRBD1. CDR3 length: 17 amino acids. V lost 0 bases and J lost 0; bases outside the gene matches: 8. Germline V CDR1 and CDR2: LNHDA, SQIVND (reference sequence). Here the CDR3 DNA reads TGTGCCAGTAGTATAGATGGAACAGGGGATTTCTCCTACGAGCAGTACTTC. It codes for CASSIDGTGDFSYEQYF.

The chain employs TRBV7-9 and TRBJ1-1; D not resolved. Germline CDR1 and CDR2: SEHNR and FQNEAQ (reference sequence). The CDR3 has 14 residues. Trimming removed 2 bases at V and 3 bases at J, with 10 bases between. CDR3 nucleotide sequence: TGTGCCAGCAGCTTACGGGGAGGTGACACTGAAGCTTTCTTT. This sequence encodes CASSLRGGDTEAFF.

J is TRBJ1-1 and V is TRBV30; D is unclear. The germline gives CDR1 GTSNPN, CDR2 SVGIG (reference sequence). The CDR3 consists of 14 residues. Trimming took off 0 bases at V and 2 bases at J, with 10 bases between the two ends. This CDR3 is CAWSVPEQNTEAFF. The CDR3 DNA is TGTGCCTGGAGTGTACCAGAACAAAACACTGAAGCTTTCTTT.

V gene TRBV11-3 combines with J gene TRBJ1-2; perhaps TRBD1 as D (5 bases). The CDR3 contains 14 residues. Germline CDR1 SGHNT, CDR2 YENEEA. V dropped 5 bases and J dropped 5 bases, with 15 bases sitting between them. CDR3 in amino acids: CASSRGREGYGYTF. CDR3 coding DNA: TGTGCCAGCAGCCGGGGCAGGGAGGGGTATGGCTACACCTTC.